A selection of T cell receptor beta chains follows, all from one sample in a study of molecular identifiers for immune sequencing clone quantification. TCRdb reanalysed the PCR reads using MiXCR and keeps one entry per CDR3 protein. This repertoire shows about 640,000 distinct CDR3 sequences, about 20% found once; its top ten account for roughly 0.9%. Sequenced: naive CD8+ T cells from blood, with Jurkat cell RNA spiked in. The source of these receptors is a human donor in good health. Some libraries in this study had Jurkat cell RNA spiked in. CDR3s include the opening cysteine and the closing phenylalanine or tryptophan. D genes are given only for firm matches. Part of the rows lack a size; the others show once, few, many or a class for expanded clones.

TRBV4-1,TRBJ2-7,15,many,.,TGCGCCAGCAGCCAAGCCCTTAAGGGCTCTCGGGAGCAGTACTTC,CASSQALKGSREQYF
TRBV7-7,TRBJ2-1,13,.,TRBD2,TGTGCTGGCAGCTTTACTAGCGGCAATGAGCAGTTCTTC,CAGSFTSGNEQFF
TRBV19,TRBJ2-5,15,many,.,TGTGCCAGTAGTTCAGAACAAACAGGGTTCGAGACCCAGTACTTC,CASSSEQTGFETQYF
TRBV7-9,TRBJ1-1,17,many,TRBD1,TGTGCCAGCAGCTTAGAGGGGTCAGGGGGGCTGAACACTGAAGCTTTCTTT,CASSLEGSGGLNTEAFF
TRBV7-9,TRBJ2-7,13,few,.,TGTGCCAGCAGCTTAATGGCAGCCGACGAGCAGTACTTC,CASSLMAADEQYF
TRBV4-3,TRBJ2-2,16,.,TRBD2,TGCGCCAGCAGCCAAGGGACTAGCCTGAACACCGGGGAGCTGTTTTTT,CASSQGTSLNTGELFF
TRBV29-1,TRBJ2-1,11,.,.,TGCAGCGTTTGGGGTTCCAATGAGCAGTTCTTC,CSVWGSNEQFF
TRBV10-2,TRBJ2-2,13,few,.,TGCGCCAGCGGGCAGAGGGGTACCGGGGAGCTGTTTTTT,CASGQRGTGELFF
TRBV12-3/TRBV12-4,TRBJ2-7,15,.,TRBD1,TGTGCCAGCAGAACAGGGGCCCGCAACTCCTACGGGCAGTACTTC,CASRTGARNSYGQYF
TRBV7-2,TRBJ1-1,15,many,.,TGTGCCAGCAGCGCCCCGCAGGGGCAAGTCACTGAAGCTTTCTTT,CASSAPQGQVTEAFF
TRBV5-6,TRBJ2-7,14,many,.,TGTGCCAGCAGCCGGACCCAACGCTCCTACGAGCAGTACTTC,CASSRTQRSYEQYF
TRBV4-3,TRBJ1-1,15,many,.,TGCGCCAGCAGCCAAGATAGGGCGGGGAACACTGAAGCTTTCTTT,CASSQDRAGNTEAFF
TRBV9,TRBJ2-3,8,.,.,TGTGCCAGCAGCGCGCAGTATTTT,CASSAQYF
TRBV25-1,TRBJ2-1,11,many,.,TGTGCCAGCAGAAGAGGGCCTTGGGGGTTCTTC,CASRRGPWGFF
TRBV6-1,TRBJ2-3,14,many,.,TGTGCCAGCAGCGTCGAGATAGTTACAGATACGCAGTATTTT,CASSVEIVTDTQYF
TRBV9,TRBJ2-2,17,many,.,TGTGCCAGCAGCGGCATCGGGACGAATCCGAACACCGGGGAGCTGTTTTTT,CASSGIGTNPNTGELFF
TRBV7-9,TRBJ2-7,12,many,.,TGTGCCAGCAGCTTCACCGGCTACGAGCAGTACTTC,CASSFTGYEQYF
TRBV20-1,TRBJ1-1,13,many,.,TGCAGTGCTAGTGCCGACAGGATCACTGAAGCTTTCTTT,CSASADRITEAFF
TRBV5-4,TRBJ2-2,16,many,.,TGTGCCAGCAGCTTGGACGGACAGTCGAACACCGGGGAGCTGTTTTTT,CASSLDGQSNTGELFF
TRBV10-2,TRBJ2-3,14,many,.,TGCGCCAGCAGTGAGATGGGCAGCACAGATACGCAGTATTTT,CASSEMGSTDTQYF
TRBV4-1,TRBJ2-1,14,few,.,TGCGCCAGCAGCCAAGACCACAGGTCAAATGAGCAGTTCTTC,CASSQDHRSNEQFF
TRBV28,TRBJ1-4,15,few,.,TGTGCCAGCAGTAAAGGGGGGCAGGAGTATGAAAAACTGTTTTTT,CASSKGGQEYEKLFF
TRBV20-1,TRBJ1-5,15,.,TRBD1,TGCAGTGCTAGAGATGATGAACAACAGGGGCAGCCCCAGCATTTT,CSARDDEQQGQPQHF
TRBV30,TRBJ2-3,14,many,.,TGTGCCTGGAACGGGCTTGAAGGCACAGATACGCAGTATTTT,CAWNGLEGTDTQYF
TRBV6-1,TRBJ2-7,12,few,.,TGTGCCAGCAGTGCCTCAGACTACGAGCAGTACTTC,CASSASDYEQYF